The clone carrying this T cell receptor (beta chain) has a single count. The sample holds other DNA sequences that translate to the same CDR3. Profiling relied on immunoSEQ multiplex PCR, and the TCRdb table lists in-frame clones only, not all of them. Of around 300,000 clones listed, around 87% are singletons. The data derive from a study of blood T cell repertoires in COVID-19. V lost 7 bases to trimming and J lost 2 bases; unmatched junction nucleotides: 4. The germline V gene encodes CDR1 LNHDA and CDR2 SQIVND (reference sequence). This CDR3 has 13 amino acids. The receptor comes from a man aged 50 to 59 with active or convalescent COVID-19. V and J are TRBV19 and TRBJ2-5; 7 bases are a match to TRBD1. The sequencing sample was made of peripheral blood. CDR3 sequence (DNA): TGTGCCAGTACAGGGACAGCACAAGAGACCCAGTACTTC. Encoded protein: CASTGTAQETQYF.